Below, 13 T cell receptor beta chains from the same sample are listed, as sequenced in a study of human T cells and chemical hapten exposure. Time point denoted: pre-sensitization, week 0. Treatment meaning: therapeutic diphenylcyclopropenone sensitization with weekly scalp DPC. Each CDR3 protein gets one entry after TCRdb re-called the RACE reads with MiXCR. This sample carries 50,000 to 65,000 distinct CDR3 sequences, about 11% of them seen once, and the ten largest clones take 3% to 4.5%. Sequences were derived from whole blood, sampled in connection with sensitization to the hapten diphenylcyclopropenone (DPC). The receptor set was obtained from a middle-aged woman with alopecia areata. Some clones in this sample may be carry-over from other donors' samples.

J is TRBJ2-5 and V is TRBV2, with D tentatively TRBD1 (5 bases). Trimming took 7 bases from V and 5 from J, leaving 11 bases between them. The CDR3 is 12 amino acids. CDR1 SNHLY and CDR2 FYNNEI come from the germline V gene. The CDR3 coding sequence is TGTGCCAGCAAGGGGAACGGTGAGACCCAGTACTTC. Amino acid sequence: CASKGNGETQYF.

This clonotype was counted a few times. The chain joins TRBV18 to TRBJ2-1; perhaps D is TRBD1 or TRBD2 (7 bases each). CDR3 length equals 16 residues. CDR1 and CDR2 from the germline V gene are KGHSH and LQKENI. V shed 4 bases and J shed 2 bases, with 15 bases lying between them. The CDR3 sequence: CASSLGTAGTYNEQFF. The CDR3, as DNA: TGTGCCAGCTCACTCGGGACAGCGGGGACCTACAATGAGCAGTTCTTC. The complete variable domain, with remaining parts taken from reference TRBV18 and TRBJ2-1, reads NAGVMQNPRHLVRRRGQEARLRCSPMKGHSHVYWYRQLPEEGLKFMVYLQKENIIDESGMPKERFSAEFPKEGPSILRIQQVVRGDSAAYFCASSLGTAGTYNEQFFGPGTRLTVL.

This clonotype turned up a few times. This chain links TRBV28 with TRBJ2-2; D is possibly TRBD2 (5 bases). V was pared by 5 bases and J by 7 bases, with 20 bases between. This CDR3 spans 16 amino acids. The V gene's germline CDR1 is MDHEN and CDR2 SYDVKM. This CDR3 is CASSQIRTRYGGELFF. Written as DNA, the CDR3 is TGTGCCAGCAGTCAAATACGGACTCGATACGGCGGGGAGCTGTTTTTT. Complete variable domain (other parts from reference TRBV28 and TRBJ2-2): DVKVTQSSRYLVKRTGEKVFLECVQDMDHENMFWYRQDPGLGLRLIYFSYDVKMKEKGDIPEGYSVSREKKERFSLILESASTNQTSMYLCASSQIRTRYGGELFFGEGSRLTVL.

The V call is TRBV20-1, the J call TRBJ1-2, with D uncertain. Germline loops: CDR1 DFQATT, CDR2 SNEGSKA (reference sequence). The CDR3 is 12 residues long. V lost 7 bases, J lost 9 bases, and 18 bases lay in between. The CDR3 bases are TGCAGTGTTACCCGGGAGGTTGGGCGCTACACCTTC. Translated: CSVTREVGRYTF.

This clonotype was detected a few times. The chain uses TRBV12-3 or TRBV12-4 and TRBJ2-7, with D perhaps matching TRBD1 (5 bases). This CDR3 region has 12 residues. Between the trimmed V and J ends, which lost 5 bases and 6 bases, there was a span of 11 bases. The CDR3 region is CASSPGRREQYF. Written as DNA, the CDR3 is TGTGCCAGCAGTCCAGGGCGGCGCGAGCAGTACTTC.

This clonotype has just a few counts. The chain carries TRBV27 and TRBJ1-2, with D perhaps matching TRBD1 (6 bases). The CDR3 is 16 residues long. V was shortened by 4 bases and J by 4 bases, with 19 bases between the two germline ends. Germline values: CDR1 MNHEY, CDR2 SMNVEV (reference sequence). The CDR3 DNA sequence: TGTGCCAGCAGTTCTGACAGGCTTCTGCCCGCCTATGGCTACACCTTC. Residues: CASSSDRLLPAYGYTF.

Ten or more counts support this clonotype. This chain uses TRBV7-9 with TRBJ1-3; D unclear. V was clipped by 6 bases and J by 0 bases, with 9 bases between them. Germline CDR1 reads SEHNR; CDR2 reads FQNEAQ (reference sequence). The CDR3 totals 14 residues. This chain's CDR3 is CASRGRISGNTIYF. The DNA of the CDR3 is TGTGCCAGCAGGGGGAGGATCTCTGGAAACACCATATATTTT.

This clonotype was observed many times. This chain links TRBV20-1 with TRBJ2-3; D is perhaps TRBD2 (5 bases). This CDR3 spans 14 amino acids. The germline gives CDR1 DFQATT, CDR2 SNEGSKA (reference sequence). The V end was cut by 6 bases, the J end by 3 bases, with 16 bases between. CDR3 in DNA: TGCAGTGCAAAAACTAGTTTTTCGACAGATACGCAGTATTTT. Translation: CSAKTSFSTDTQYF.

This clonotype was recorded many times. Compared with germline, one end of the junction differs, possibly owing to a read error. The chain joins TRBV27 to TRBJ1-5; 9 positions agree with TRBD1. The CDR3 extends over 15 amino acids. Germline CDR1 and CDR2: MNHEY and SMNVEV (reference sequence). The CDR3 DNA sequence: TGTGCCAGCAGTTTCCCGGGACAGGGCAACCAGCCCCAGCATTTT. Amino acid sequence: CASSFPGQGNQPQHF.

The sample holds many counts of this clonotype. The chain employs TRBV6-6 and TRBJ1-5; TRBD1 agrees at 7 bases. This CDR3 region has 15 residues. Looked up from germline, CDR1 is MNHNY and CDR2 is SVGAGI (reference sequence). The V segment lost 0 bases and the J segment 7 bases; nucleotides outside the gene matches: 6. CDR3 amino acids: CASSYSTGTDQPQHF. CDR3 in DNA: TGTGCCAGCAGTTACTCGACAGGGACGGACCAGCCCCAGCATTTT.

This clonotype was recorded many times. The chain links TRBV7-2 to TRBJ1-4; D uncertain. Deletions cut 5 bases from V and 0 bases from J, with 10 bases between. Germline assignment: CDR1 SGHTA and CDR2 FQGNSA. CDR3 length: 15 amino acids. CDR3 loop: CASSPSAATNEKLFF. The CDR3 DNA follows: TGTGCCAGCAGCCCCTCGGCCGCAACTAATGAAAAACTGTTTTTT.

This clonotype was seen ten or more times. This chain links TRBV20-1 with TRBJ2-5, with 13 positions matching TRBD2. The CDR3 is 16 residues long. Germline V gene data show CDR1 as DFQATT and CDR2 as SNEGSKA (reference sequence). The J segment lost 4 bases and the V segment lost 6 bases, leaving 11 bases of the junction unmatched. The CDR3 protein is CSARRTSGGPGETQYF. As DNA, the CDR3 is TGCAGTGCCAGAAGGACTAGCGGGGGCCCCGGAGAGACCCAGTACTTC.

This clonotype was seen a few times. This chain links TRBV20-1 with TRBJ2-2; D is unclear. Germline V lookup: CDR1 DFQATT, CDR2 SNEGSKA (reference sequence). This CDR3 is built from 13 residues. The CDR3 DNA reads TGCAGCGGCATGAGGTCGAACACCGGGGAGCTGTTTTTT. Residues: CSGMRSNTGELFF.